What follows are 10 T cell receptor beta chains derived from one specimen sequenced in a study of cytomegalovirus exposure and HLA in healthy donors. The PCR employed 60 Vbeta primers together with 13 Jbeta primers. Sequencing was performed with immunoSEQ multiplex PCR; in TCRdb, only in-frame clones are kept and a portion is missing. The table shows 80,000 to 100,000 clones, with about 81% occurring only once. Sample: PBMCs. The source is a man in his forties or fifties in good health and CMV-seropositive.

This chain connects TRBV2 to TRBJ2-7, with no clear D. Trimming shortened V by 2 bases and J by 6 bases, and 17 bases separated the two germline ends. The CDR3 has 15 residues. Looked up from germline, CDR1 is SNHLY and CDR2 is FYNNEI. The CDR3 here is CASSESRAVSFEQYF. The CDR3 region has the DNA TGTGCCAGCAGTGAATCACGCGCGGTTTCTTTCGAGCAGTACTTC.

V gene TRBV7-8 combines with J gene TRBJ1-1; 8 bases line up with TRBD1. The J segment lost 5 bases and the V segment lost 8 bases, leaving 10 bases of the junction unmatched. Per germline, CDR1 SGHVS and CDR2 FQNEAQ. This CDR3 spans 14 amino acids. The CDR3 loop reads CASSRGLLGTEAFF. CDR3 bases: TGTGCCAGCTCCAGGGGGCTTTTGGGAACTGAAGCTTTCTTT.

The chain links TRBV9 to TRBJ2-1; 7 positions match TRBD2. V lost 7 bases to trimming and J lost 4 bases; unmatched junction nucleotides: 8. This CDR3 spans 14 amino acids. Germline assignment: CDR1 SGDLS and CDR2 YYNGEE. The CDR3 sequence: CASGGGSEYNEQFF. CDR3 in DNA: TGTGCCAGCGGGGGGGGGTCGGAGTACAATGAGCAGTTCTTC.

This clone was detected a few times. V is TRBV5-3 and J is TRBJ1-1; no firm D call. TRBV5-3 is marked as an open reading frame, function uncertain. This CDR3 contains 13 residues. Trimming left V 4 bases short and J 0 bases short, with 7 bases between. The CDR3 bases are TGTGCCAGAAGCCCTAGAATGAACACTGAAGCTTTCTTT. It encodes CARSPRMNTEAFF.

J is TRBJ1-5 and V is TRBV30; 7 nucleotides line up with TRBD1. V trimming: 2 bases; J trimming: 9 bases; junction bases outside the gene matches: 10. Germline V CDR1 and CDR2: GTSNPN, SVGIG (reference sequence). The CDR3 consists of 14 residues. The CDR3 loop is CAWSHGTDGGPQHF. Here the CDR3 DNA reads TGTGCCTGGAGTCACGGGACAGACGGCGGGCCCCAGCATTTT.

The chain is built from TRBV14 and TRBJ1-1, with a weak D call TRBD1 (5 bases). Per germline, CDR1 SGHDN and CDR2 FVKESK. The CDR3 extends over 16 amino acids. The ends were cut back, 1 base at V and 5 bases at J, with 17 bases in the middle. CDR3 nucleotides: TGTGCCAGCAGCCAAGCTCTCGATGTACGGGGGACTGAAGCTTTCTTT. This codes for CASSQALDVRGTEAFF.

As DNA, the CDR3 is TGTGCCAGCGGCGAACTTGGGGGGGGTCTCTCCGAGCAGTACTTC. It codes for CASGELGGGLSEQYF. The V call is TRBV7-6, the J call TRBJ2-7; 7 bases fit TRBD2. The junction had 16 bases not matched to a gene; V was cut back by 8 bases and J by 6 bases. The CDR3 contains 15 residues. Germline CDR1 and CDR2: SGHVS and FNYEAQ.

The chain employs TRBV27 and TRBJ1-1; maybe TRBD1 (5 bases). The germline CDR1 and CDR2 sequences are MNHEY and SMNVEV (reference sequence). This CDR3 is 13 amino acids long. V lost 4 bases to trimming and J lost 7 bases, with 13 bases between them. CDR3 nucleotides: TGTGCCAGCAGTTCCCGGGGGACGGATGAAGCTTTCTTT. Amino acid sequence: CASSSRGTDEAFF.

This clone was seen only once. The V call is TRBV7-9, the J call TRBJ1-1; D is perhaps TRBD1 (6 bases). The V gene lost 2 bases and the J gene lost 1 base, with 8 bases spanning the gap. The CDR3 sequence is 14 residues long. CDR1 is SEHNR, CDR2 FQNEAQ, per germline (reference sequence). The CDR3 nucleotides read TGTGCCAGCAGCTTACTACAGGGGAACACTGAAGCTTTCTTT. Translated, it gives CASSLLQGNTEAFF.

The chain carries TRBV6-6 and TRBJ1-2; no reliable D call. Per the germline V gene, CDR1 is MNHNY and CDR2 is SVGAGI (reference sequence). Trimming left V 0 bases short and J 2 bases short, with 7 bases between. The CDR3 runs 14 residues. The CDR3 is CASSYSGGNYGYTF. CDR3 nucleotides: TGTGCCAGCAGTTACTCCGGCGGGAACTATGGCTACACCTTC.